Following are 2 T cell receptor beta chains from one sample sequenced in a study of T cell responses to AZD1222 COVID-19 vaccine. Profiled with immunoSEQ multiplex PCR; TCRdb holds only in-frame clones, not every one. The sample carries approximately 160,000 clones, 85% to 95% recorded once. This material consisted of peripheral blood, taken on day 0 of AZD1222 vaccination. The receptors stem from an adult in good health.

In its sample, this clone was seen a few times. The chain couples TRBV4-2 to TRBJ2-1; perhaps TRBD1 as D (6 bases). The V and J ends lost 4 bases and 0 bases respectively, with 13 bases between them. CDR3 length: 16 amino acids. Per germline, CDR1 LGHNA and CDR2 YNFKEQ. CDR3 protein: CASSPGKDSSYNEQFF. The CDR3 DNA follows: TGTGCCAGCAGCCCTGGAAAGGACAGCTCCTACAATGAGCAGTTCTTC.

The chain uses TRBV24-1 and TRBJ2-1; 15 bases match TRBD2. This CDR3 is 14 amino acids long. Per germline, CDR1 KGHDR and CDR2 SFDVKD. V lost 9 bases and J lost 5; bases outside the gene matches: 1. CDR3 loop: CATGTSGGHNEQFF. DNA of the CDR3: TGTGCCACCGGGACTAGCGGGGGGCACAATGAGCAGTTCTTC.